This is a list of T cell receptor beta chains from one sample in a study of shared clonotypes between healthy human individuals. Libraries were prepared by immunoSEQ multiplex PCR; TCRdb keeps only in-frame clonotypes and omits some of them. The table has 2.5 million or so clones, approximately 94% seen once. Sequenced input: naive CD4+ T cells sorted from blood. All receptors derive from a young man in good health. The conserved cysteine and the conserved F or W are not part of the CDR3 here. Fields, in order: clone size, V gene, CDR3 protein. Size values are once, few and many counts, or a class for expanded clones, and some rows have none.

abundance: .
v_gene: TRBV27
CDR3aa: ASRGRVREKLF

abundance: .
v_gene: TRBV5-4
CDR3aa: ASSSAGTSSYNEQF

abundance: .
v_gene: TRBV6-1
CDR3aa: ASTLLGGEGKLF

abundance: .
v_gene: TRBV6-5
CDR3aa: ASSYSITGGLSPLH

abundance: .
v_gene: TRBV5-6
CDR3aa: ASSLEIRGSGNTIY

abundance: .
v_gene: TRBV15
CDR3aa: ATKGHSNTEAF

abundance: .
v_gene: TRBV10-2
CDR3aa: ASTWLANEWGTQY

abundance: .
v_gene: TRBV6-1
CDR3aa: ASRNPTASYEQY

abundance: .
v_gene: TRBV19
CDR3aa: ASSRTSRMNTEAF

abundance: .
v_gene: TRBV5-1
CDR3aa: ASSFQGGSNTEAF

abundance: .
v_gene: TRBV6-1
CDR3aa: ASSGGATNEKLF

abundance: .
v_gene: TRBV6-5
CDR3aa: ASSYASRGNTEAF

abundance: .
v_gene: TRBV5-4
CDR3aa: ASSLKGGASTQY

abundance: .
v_gene: TRBV2
CDR3aa: ASSLSASGSYEQY

abundance: .
v_gene: TRBV5-1
CDR3aa: ASSEGTASGNTIY

abundance: .
v_gene: TRBV11-2
CDR3aa: ASSLVRVESSYNSPLH

abundance: once
v_gene: TRBV7-2
CDR3aa: ASSLEGSVNTEAF

abundance: .
v_gene: TRBV30
CDR3aa: AWRYGVTYEQY

abundance: .
v_gene: TRBV4-1
CDR3aa: ASSRGQGPETQY

abundance: .
v_gene: TRBV4-1
CDR3aa: ASSRNPLLDEQY

abundance: .
v_gene: TRBV7-9
CDR3aa: ASSLEGRVDSPLH

abundance: .
v_gene: TRBV28
CDR3aa: ASSSGPFNQPQH

abundance: .
v_gene: TRBV15
CDR3aa: ATSRDFVSGNTIY

abundance: .
v_gene: TRBV7-2
CDR3aa: ASSLDGRYLETQY

abundance: .
v_gene: TRBV6-1
CDR3aa: ASSESVEQY

abundance: .
v_gene: TRBV2
CDR3aa: ASTLEGTATDTQY

abundance: .
v_gene: TRBV19
CDR3aa: ASRRDPGGNEKLF

abundance: .
v_gene: TRBV25-1
CDR3aa: ASSDPGAGILEQY

abundance: .
v_gene: TRBV7-7
CDR3aa: ASSTGINEKLF

abundance: .
v_gene: TRBV9
CDR3aa: ASSVRSGGPSNIQY

abundance: .
v_gene: TRBV14
CDR3aa: ASRSGTGQAF

abundance: .
v_gene: TRBV4-1
CDR3aa: ASSPRTSSYEQY

abundance: .
v_gene: TRBV6-5
CDR3aa: ASSYSKNQPQH

abundance: once
v_gene: TRBV7-3
CDR3aa: ASSSSQRGTDTQY

abundance: .
v_gene: TRBV6-5
CDR3aa: ASTRDRGRYGYT

abundance: .
v_gene: TRBV25-1
CDR3aa: ASSADQAPYGYT

abundance: once
v_gene: TRBV21-1
CDR3aa: ASSKRKPVQGPSYNSPLH

abundance: .
v_gene: TRBV15
CDR3aa: ATSRDNQPQH

abundance: .
v_gene: TRBV10-1
CDR3aa: ASSPGLADSYEQY

abundance: .
v_gene: TRBV1
CDR3aa: TSSHRTGAIGANVLT